This T cell receptor (beta chain) was identified in a study of PD-1 blockade in classical Hodgkin lymphoma. Germline loops: CDR1 SEHNR, CDR2 FQNEAQ (reference sequence). V was cut by 0 bases and J by 5 bases, with 10 bases left in between. CDR3 size: 14 residues. Each and every patient relapsed after autologous stem cell transplantation, and patients got differing brentuximab vedotin exposure. Magnetic negative selection served to purify CD4+ T cells out of PBMCs that had been thawed. Clones were sequenced by immunoSEQ multiplex PCR, and TCRdb holds only the in-frame ones, with some missing. The sample yields approximately 6,400 clones, about four fifths seen once.

This TCR derives from a human donor with classical Hodgkin lymphoma. The chain links TRBV7-9 to TRBJ1-1; possibly TRBD1 for D (5 bases). The sample was CD4+ T cells from blood, taken at baseline. CDR3 DNA sequence: TGTGCCAGCAGCTTAGCGCAGGGTCGGACTGAAGCTTTCTTT. It codes for CASSLAQGRTEAFF.